The clone carrying this T cell receptor (beta chain) was observed many times. The antigen is undetermined. The sample belongs to a study of CD8 T cells in ankylosing spondylitis. Study outcomes and limitations: Typical of ankylosing spondylitis blood, it appeared, was a TCR beta motif of several highly homologous variants. Significant enrichment of disease-linked clones was reportedly seen in matched ankylosing spondylitis synovial fluid.

CDR1 and CDR2 from the germline V gene are LGHNA and YNFKEQ. Deletions cut 0 bases from V and 1 base from J, with 13 bases between. The CDR3 is made up of 17 amino acids. TCRdb processed the 5' RACE reads anew with MiXCR; each CDR3 protein has one entry. The data hold a few hundred thousand distinct CDR3 sequences, with about 7% observed a single time. The chain has TRBV4-2 and TRBJ2-4; possibly TRBD1 or TRBD2 for D (5 bases each). The origin of this receptor is a male donor with ankylosing spondylitis. Sequencing was done on a sample of blood, either unsorted or a sorted T cell fraction (not recorded which). This CDR3 reads CASSQDHRDVAKNIQYF. The CDR3 region has the DNA TGTGCCAGCAGCCAAGATCATCGGGACGTTGCCAAAAACATTCAGTACTTC.